The 5 T cell receptor beta chains given below trace back to one sample, sequenced in a study of T cells in Graves' hyperthyroidism and ophthalmopathy. Regions amplified from RNA transcripts were the TCR beta CDR3 regions. The TCR CDR3 first-round RT-PCR relied on the HTBI primer set. TCRdb itself ran the multiplex PCR reads through MiXCR, one entry per CDR3 protein. This sample has some 350,000 distinct CDR3 sequences; around 15% occur once, and the top ten carry about 21%. The sample was blood. Receptors were obtained from a woman aged 55-70 years with Graves' ophthalmopathy.

V gene TRBV7-2 combines with J gene TRBJ1-2, with 8 bases matching TRBD1. J gave up 7 bases and V 1 base, and 11 bases lay outside the gene matches. The CDR3 has 16 residues. CDR1 SGHTA and CDR2 FQGNSA come from the germline V gene. This chain's CDR3 is CASSLVGAGGESGYTF. Here the CDR3 DNA reads TGTGCCAGCAGCTTAGTAGGAGCAGGGGGCGAAAGTGGCTACACCTTC.

This clonotype was seen ten or more times. The chain carries TRBV20-1 and TRBJ2-7, with 8 bases that match TRBD2. This CDR3 region has 13 residues. CDR1 and CDR2 (germline): DFQATT, SNEGSKA (reference sequence). The J segment lost 0 bases and the V segment lost 6 bases, leaving 4 bases of the junction unmatched. This CDR3 reads CSALSGSSYEQYF. The CDR3 coding sequence is TGCAGTGCCCTGAGCGGGAGCTCCTACGAGCAGTACTTC.

This clonotype was recorded a few times. This rearrangement joins TRBV12-3 or TRBV12-4 to TRBJ1-6; TRBD1 matches at 8 bases. V was pared by 3 bases and J by 9 bases, with 4 bases of the junction left unmatched. There are 14 residues in the CDR3. The CDR3 DNA is TGTGCCAGCAGTTTTGGACAGGGTAGTTCACCCCTCCACTTT. Translated, it gives CASSFGQGSSPLHF.

The V and J genes are TRBV28 and TRBJ2-7; D uncertain. Trimming stripped 3 bases from V and 3 bases from J, with 12 bases between. Germline values: CDR1 MDHEN, CDR2 SYDVKM. The CDR3 is made up of 14 amino acids. CDR3 residues: CASSFTASNYEQYF. DNA for the CDR3: TGTGCCAGCAGTTTTACAGCGAGCAACTACGAGCAGTACTTC.

This clonotype was seen only a few times. The chain combines TRBV14 with TRBJ1-1, with D perhaps TRBD1 (6 bases). V was shortened by 5 bases and J by 4 bases, with 14 bases between the two germline ends. In germline, CDR1 is SGHDN, CDR2 FVKESK. The CDR3 is made up of 14 amino acids. The CDR3 is CASSSGDWGTEAFF. DNA for the CDR3: TGTGCCAGCAGCTCAGGGGATTGGGGCACTGAAGCTTTCTTT.